This TCR beta chain stems from a study of T cell responses to AZD1222 COVID-19 vaccine. About the study: Pooled together were second doses at about 4 or about 12 weeks.

About this clone itself: What it recognizes is unknown.

Study outcomes and limitations: Recipients of AZD1222 seropositive at baseline numbered only five or six. Spike was spanned by vaccine-associated CD4 TCRs, with dominance at 160-218 and 743-854. Females made up more of the donors, who were largely white British, and clonal diversity may have come out too low.

In germline, CDR1 is LGHDT, CDR2 YNNKEL (reference sequence). This CDR3 comprises 14 residues. Trimming removed 6 bases from V and 4 bases from J, with 15 bases in between. Repertoires were generated with immunoSEQ multiplex PCR, while TCRdb's copy carries only in-frame clones and drops some. The sample yields over 85,000 clones, 88% seen once. The sequence was collected from an adult in good health. This chain uses TRBV3-1 (or the pseudogene TRBV3-2) with TRBJ1-1, with D possibly TRBD1 on 6 matching bases. This sample comprised peripheral blood, obtained on day 0 of AZD1222 vaccination. The CDR3 protein is CASRLTKGGTEAFF. The CDR3 DNA reads TGTGCCAGCAGGTTAACGAAGGGGGGCACTGAAGCTTTCTTT.